Shown below are 25 T cell receptor beta chains from a single sample sequenced in a study of metastatic and nonmetastatic thyroid tumors (dated by TCRdb to about 2020). None of the patients had been given any treatment before thyroid surgery. The library was built by means of PCR. Sequencing instrument: Illumina HiSeq 4000. TCRdb reanalyzed the raw reads on its own, using fastp at Q25 for trimming and MiXCR for clone calling, and kept in-frame beta chains. A total of around 30,000 clones appear in this sample, 20% to 30% of them only once. The biggest ten clones account for more than 2% of the sample. Sequencing was performed on blood. These TCRs come from a female donor with papillary thyroid cancer or a benign thyroid nodule (not recorded which). Some clones in this sample may be carry-over from other donors' samples.

Ten or more counts support this clone. The gene calls are TRBV20-1 and TRBJ2-1; possibly TRBD1 for D (6 bases). V shed 1 base and J shed 4 bases, with 14 bases lying between them. The CDR3 covers 15 residues. In germline, CDR1 is DFQATT, CDR2 SNEGSKA (reference sequence). CDR3 in amino acids: CSARGRRGGYNEQFF. Written as DNA, the CDR3 is TGCAGTGCTAGAGGAAGACGAGGGGGTTACAATGAGCAGTTCTTC.

Of note for this clone: A read error may explain this, as a much larger clone is one base away. J is TRBJ1-2 and V is TRBV5-6, with a possible D match to TRBD1 (5 bases). Germline V gene sequence: CDR1 SGHDT, CDR2 YYEEEE. V dropped 4 bases and J dropped 5 bases, with 9 bases sitting between them. The CDR3 loop spans 12 amino acids. The chain's CDR3 is CASSQGEYGYTF. The CDR3 DNA is TGTGCCAGCAGCCAGGGAGAGTATGGCTACACCTTC.

Many counts were recorded for this clone. The V gene is TRBV19, the J gene TRBJ2-7; 10 bases agree with TRBD2. Germline V CDR1 and CDR2: LNHDA, SQIVND (reference sequence). This CDR3 has 14 residues. The ends lost 6 bases at V and 7 bases at J; junction bases unmatched: 9. CDR3 bases: TGTGCCAGTAGCCAAAGCGGGAGGGCTGATGAGCAGTACTTC. Its protein product is CASSQSGRADEQYF.

Only a few counts were recorded for this clone. The J gene is TRBJ2-7, the V gene TRBV12-3 or TRBV12-4; D not certain. With 2 bases removed from V and 1 base from J, the gap between germline ends came to 6 bases. The CDR3 contains 13 residues. The CDR3 DNA is TGTGCCAGCAGTTTAAGGCGGTCCTACGAGCAGTACTTC. It codes for CASSLRRSYEQYF.

Comment on this clone: Likely a read error: the CDR3 ends without its conserved phenylalanine or tryptophan. The gene calls are TRBV27 and TRBJ2-3; D assignment may be TRBD1 or TRBD2 (7 bases each). V shed 8 bases and J shed 3 bases, with 21 bases lying between them. The CDR3 consists of 16 residues. Germline values: CDR1 MNHEY, CDR2 SMNVEV (reference sequence). CDR3 region: CASSSQGGGRTDTQYV. The CDR3 bases are TGTGCCAGCTCATCGCAGGGGGGGGGAAGGACAGATACGCAGTATGTT.

This clone is classed as medium-sized. The chain combines TRBV12-3 or TRBV12-4 with TRBJ1-2, with 10 bases that match TRBD1. The CDR3 length is 18 residues. Trimming at V came to 10 bases and at J to 3 bases, leaving 20 bases not matched to a gene. In DNA form, the CDR3 reads TGTGCCACCAGAACCGACAGGGGGCTTATATTGGATCACTATGGCTACACCTTC. This codes for CATRTDRGLILDHYGYTF.

This clone is termed medium-sized. V is TRBV24-1 and J is TRBJ2-7; D is perhaps TRBD1 (5 bases). CDR1 KGHDR and CDR2 SFDVKD come from the germline V gene. V lost 3 bases, J lost 3 bases, and 8 bases lay in between. The CDR3 is made up of 13 amino acids. CDR3 DNA: TGTGCCACCAGTGATCACCAGGGCTACGAGCAGTACTTC. This encodes CATSDHQGYEQYF.

The genes are TRBV11-2 and TRBJ2-1, with 10 nucleotides matching TRBD2. CDR1 and CDR2 (germline): SGHAT, FQNNGV. This CDR3 is 16 amino acids long. V gave up 3 bases and J gave up 4 bases; unmatched junction bases: 6. CDR3: CASSLGWTSGYNEQFF. As DNA, the CDR3 is TGTGCCAGCAGCTTGGGTTGGACTAGCGGTTACAATGAGCAGTTCTTC.

The CDR3 here is CASSQAWREQFF. CDR3 DNA sequence: TGTGCCAGCAGCCAAGCATGGAGAGAGCAGTTCTTC. The gene calls are TRBV3-1 and TRBJ2-1; D unresolved. Germline CDR1 is LGHDT and CDR2 is YNNKEL (reference sequence). Trimming shortened V by 1 base and J by 10 bases, and 8 bases separated the two germline ends. The CDR3 extends over 12 amino acids.

This clone was recorded many times. The V call is TRBV18, the J call TRBJ2-7, with TRBD1 as a possible D gene (6 bases). CDR1 is KGHSH, CDR2 LQKENI, per germline. This CDR3 contains 15 residues. Trimming stripped 4 bases from V and 9 bases from J, with 22 bases between. The CDR3 reads CASSLDLGVTRGQYF. The CDR3 coding sequence is TGTGCCAGCTCACTGGATTTAGGGGTGACCAGGGGGCAGTACTTC.

This clone was counted ten times or more. This sequence joins TRBV24-1 and TRBJ2-1; D not resolved. CDR3 length equals 16 residues. V dropped 1 base and J dropped 9 bases, with 18 bases sitting between them. Germline V CDR1 and CDR2: KGHDR, SFDVKD. The CDR3 spells CATSDFQTNSPGEQFF. The CDR3 DNA is TGTGCCACCAGTGATTTTCAGACCAACAGTCCCGGTGAGCAGTTCTTC.

The chain employs TRBV19 and TRBJ2-5; tentative D call: TRBD1 (6 bases). The germline V and J ends were trimmed by 3 bases and 5 bases, with 10 bases remaining between them. Germline V lookup: CDR1 LNHDA, CDR2 SQIVND (reference sequence). CDR3 size: 13 residues. The DNA of the CDR3 is TGTGCCAGTAGTATCCCAGGGGTTGAGACCCAGTACTTC. This encodes CASSIPGVETQYF.

This clone was recorded many times. This chain uses TRBV6-2 or TRBV6-3 with TRBJ1-5; 7 bases match TRBD1. Germline V gene lookup returns CDR1 MNHEY and CDR2 SVGEGT. With 2 bases clipped from V and 4 bases from J, the junction kept 8 bases outside the gene matches. This CDR3 comprises 16 residues. CDR3 protein: CASSYRGRQGNQPQHF. The CDR3, as DNA: TGTGCCAGCAGTTACCGTGGGCGACAGGGAAATCAGCCCCAGCATTTT.

Concerning this clone itself: A much bigger clone sits one base away, suggesting this may be a read error. The V gene is TRBV5-4, the J gene TRBJ2-5, with unresolved D. Germline CDR1 and CDR2: SGHNT and YYREEE (reference sequence). The CDR3 is 12 residues long. V lost 4 bases to trimming and J lost 9 bases, with 13 bases between them. DNA for the CDR3: TGTGCCAGCAGCATAGACCCGTCGGCCCAGTACTTC. Translating gives CASSIDPSAQYF.

In this sample, this clone turned up a few times. It may be a read error: a sequence one base away is much more abundant. Other DNA sequences in this specimen translate into the identical CDR3. V and J are TRBV6-2 or TRBV6-3 and TRBJ2-1; D not resolved. Germline CDR1 and CDR2: MNHEY and SVGEGT. The CDR3 consists of 13 residues. The CDR3 DNA follows: TGCGCCAGCAGTTACATGGGTGGCAATGAGCAGTTCTTC. This encodes CASSYMGGNEQFF.

This chain joins TRBV30 and TRBJ1-1, with D uncertain. Germline V gives CDR1 GTSNPN, CDR2 SVGIG (reference sequence). Trimming left V 3 bases short and J 4 bases short, with 15 bases between. The CDR3 has 14 amino acids. The CDR3 is CAWRGGVRGTEAFF. In DNA, the CDR3 is TGTGCCTGGAGAGGTGGGGTTCGGGGCACTGAAGCTTTCTTT.

This clone was counted ten times or more. J is TRBJ1-5 and V is TRBV15; no reliable D call. Per germline, CDR1 LNHNV and CDR2 YYDKDF (reference sequence). This CDR3 is built from 14 residues. The V end was cut by 0 bases, the J end by 3 bases, with 6 bases between. The CDR3 is CATSREADNQPQHF. The CDR3 DNA follows: TGTGCCACCAGCAGAGAAGCAGACAATCAGCCCCAGCATTTT.

This clone was observed many times. This chain links TRBV10-2 with TRBJ1-4; 8 bases are shared with TRBD1. J lost 4 bases, V lost 2 bases, and 3 bases had no gene match. This CDR3 is built from 15 residues. The germline gives CDR1 WSHSY, CDR2 SAAADI. The CDR3 DNA reads as TGCGCCAGCAGTGAGATACAGGGGGGTAATGAAAAACTGTTTTTT. It specifies CASSEIQGGNEKLFF.

The J gene is TRBJ2-7, the V gene TRBV7-8, with 9 bases matching TRBD1. Losses at the gene ends were 5 bases for V and 6 bases for J; bases not matched to a gene: 5. CDR3 size: 13 residues. Germline loops: CDR1 SGHVS, CDR2 FQNEAQ. CDR3 sequence (DNA): TGTGCCAGCAGCCTTGACAGGGGGGGCGAGCAGTACTTC. Amino acids: CASSLDRGGEQYF.

The chain recombines TRBV6-1 with TRBJ1-5, with a tentative D call TRBD1 (5 bases). Trimming removed 8 bases at V and 7 bases at J, with 15 bases between. This CDR3 spans 13 amino acids. Per the germline V gene, CDR1 is MNHNS and CDR2 is SASEGT. DNA for the CDR3: TGTGCCAGCTGTAGGCAGGGTCTGCAGCCCCAGCATTTT. Protein sequence: CASCRQGLQPQHF.

This clone was recorded once. The rearrangement links TRBV11-1 to TRBJ2-4; D may be TRBD1 (6 bases). Germline lookup yields CDR1 SGHAT and CDR2 FQDESV (reference sequence). This CDR3 has 18 residues. V lost 3 bases and J 0 bases, leaving 18 bases between the germline ends. This CDR3 is CASSFGVETGLAKNIQYF. For the CDR3, the DNA is TGTGCCAGCAGCTTCGGTGTGGAGACAGGACTAGCCAAAAACATTCAGTACTTC.

By sample share, this clone is medium-sized (0.01 to 0.1%). V gene TRBV2 combines with J gene TRBJ2-7; possible D gene TRBD2, 6 bases. This CDR3 contains 12 residues. V lost 4 bases and J lost 2, with 6 bases in between. The germline V gene has CDR1 SNHLY and CDR2 FYNNEI. The CDR3 DNA follows: TGTGCCAGCAGTGCGGGGGCCTACGAGCAGTACTTC. Protein sequence: CASSAGAYEQYF.

This clone was seen many times. The gene calls are TRBV28 and TRBJ1-1; D remains unclear. Trimming stripped 7 bases from V and 2 bases from J, with 11 bases between. The V gene's germline CDR1 is MDHEN and CDR2 SYDVKM. The CDR3 has 13 amino acids. The CDR3 is CASKDAGNTEAFF. CDR3 nucleotides: TGTGCCAGCAAGGACGCGGGTAACACTGAAGCTTTCTTT.

The rearrangement links TRBV6-1 to TRBJ1-2, with 7 bases fitting TRBD1. CDR1 and CDR2 (germline): MNHNS, SASEGT. The length of the CDR3 is 15 residues. V gave up 4 bases and J gave up 1 base; unmatched junction bases: 6. CDR3 sequence: CASSASGTDNYGYTF. CDR3 coding DNA: TGTGCCAGCAGTGCGTCCGGGACAGATAACTATGGCTACACCTTC.

This clone was seen ten or more times. The genes are TRBV10-1 and TRBJ1-2; no clear D gene. Trimming left V 2 bases short and J 0 bases short, with 7 bases between. Germline V gives CDR1 WNHNN, CDR2 SYGVQD (reference sequence). CDR3 length: 14 amino acids. Here the CDR3 reads CASSEGIANYGYTF. CDR3 nucleotide sequence: TGCGCCAGCAGTGAGGGGATAGCTAACTATGGCTACACCTTC.